This T cell receptor beta chain stems from a study of monozygotic twins with inflammatory bowel disease. Each donor had 2.5 to 3 ml of blood drawn. This CDR3 is 13 amino acids long. In germline, CDR1 is SQVTM, CDR2 ANQGSEA. For each CDR3 protein, TCRdb gives one entry from its re-call of the 5' RACE reads, without DNA. The sample totals more than 350,000 distinct CDR3 sequences. The sequencing sample was made of blood. The source is a human donor with ulcerative colitis or Crohn's disease, or a healthy co-twin of an affected twin (not recorded which). The genes are TRBV29-1 and TRBJ2-1. CDR3 loop: CSWGRSSVGEQFF.